This T cell receptor beta chain was found in a study of cytomegalovirus exposure and HLA in healthy donors. Germline values: CDR1 SGHVS, CDR2 FQNEAQ. The V gene end was trimmed by 5 bases and the J gene end by 8 bases; junction bases not matched to a gene: 11. The CDR3 sequence is 14 residues long. The PCR used 60 Vbeta and 13 Jbeta primers. Profiled with immunoSEQ multiplex PCR; TCRdb holds only in-frame clones, not every one. The sample records around 160,000 clones, 75% to 80% being singletons. Sequences were obtained from PBMCs. The clonotype originates from a man aged 40-49 years in good health and CMV-seropositive. V usage is TRBV7-8 and J usage is TRBJ1-2; 7 nucleotides align to TRBD1. The CDR3 nucleotides are TGTGCCAGCAGCCAACCGCCGGGACAGACGGGCTACACCTTC. This codes for CASSQPPGQTGYTF.